Listed below are T cell receptor beta chains from one sample, sequenced in a study of cytomegalovirus exposure and HLA in healthy donors. Clones were sequenced by immunoSEQ multiplex PCR, and TCRdb holds only the in-frame ones, with some missing. The data show approximately 150,000 clones, approximately 80% seen once. Source material: PBMCs. These TCRs come from a boy younger than 10 in good health and CMV-seronegative. CDR3s include the opening cysteine and the closing phenylalanine or tryptophan. The order of the fields is CDR3 protein, CDR3 DNA, D gene, clone size, V gene, J gene. D genes are given only for firm matches. Clone size appears in some rows only: once, few, many, or a class for an expanded clone.

CSVMTVEAFF	TGCAGCGTGATGACAGTTGAAGCTTTCTTT	-	-	TRBV29-1	TRBJ1-1
CASSQGRASGSGTQYF	TGCGCCAGCAGCCAAGGGAGGGCTAGCGGGAGCGGGACCCAGTACTTC	TRBD2	-	TRBV4-3	TRBJ2-5
CASSLVAGASYEQYF	TGTGCCAGCAGCTTGGTAGCGGGAGCTTCCTACGAGCAGTACTTC	TRBD2	few	TRBV7-8	TRBJ2-7
CASSLGWWRNTEAFF	TGTGCCAGCAGCTTAGGATGGTGGAGAAACACTGAAGCTTTCTTT	-	-	TRBV7-9	TRBJ1-1
CASSLGGPAYEQYF	TGCGCCAGCAGCTTGGGGGGGCCGGCCTACGAGCAGTACTTC	-	few	TRBV5-1	TRBJ2-7
CASSLSSGDSETQYF	TGTGCCAGCAGCTTATCGTCCGGGGATTCGGAGACCCAGTACTTC	-	-	TRBV7-2	TRBJ2-5
CASSGGGYTF	TGTGCCAGCAGTGGAGGGGGCTACACCTTC	-	few	TRBV9	TRBJ1-2
CASSPAGGRETQYF	TGTGCCAGCAGCCCGGCGGGGGGAAGAGAGACCCAGTACTTC	TRBD2	-	TRBV7-2	TRBJ2-5
CASSLGRDSFSETQYF	TGTGCCAGCAGCTTGGGAAGGGACAGCTTCTCCGAGACCCAGTACTTC	TRBD1	-	TRBV7-9	TRBJ2-5
CASSQVRWTEPQHF	TGTGCCAGCAGTCAAGTCAGATGGACTGAGCCCCAGCATTTT	-	few	TRBV27	TRBJ1-5
CASSQLRGTGGGGAEAFF	TGTGCCAGCAGCCAACTTCGGGGGACAGGGGGCGGAGGTGCTGAAGCTTTCTTT	TRBD1	-	TRBV2	TRBJ1-1
CASSLISQAGGYTF	TGTGCCAGCAGCTTAATCTCCCAGGCTGGAGGCTACACCTTC	-	-	TRBV11-2	TRBJ1-2
CASSSGLAVNTGELFF	TGTGCCAGCAGCTCGGGACTAGCGGTAAACACCGGGGAGCTGTTTTTT	TRBD2	-	TRBV7-7	TRBJ2-2
CASSFLRGNEQYF	TGCGCCAGCAGCTTTCTCCGGGGAAACGAGCAGTACTTC	-	few	TRBV5-1	TRBJ2-7
CASSLGQGSLEKLFF	TGTGCCAGCAGCCTTGGACAGGGAAGTCTTGAAAAACTGTTTTTT	TRBD1	-	TRBV7-6	TRBJ1-4
CASSGTGNTDTQYF	TGCGCCAGCAGCGGGACTGGAAACACAGATACGCAGTATTTT	-	-	TRBV5-1	TRBJ2-3
CASRADRGGKNTEAFF	TGCGCCAGCAGGGCTGACAGGGGTGGTAAGAACACTGAAGCTTTCTTT	TRBD1	-	TRBV10-1	TRBJ1-1
CASSPTSEQYF	TGTGCCAGCAGCCCCACTAGCGAGCAGTACTTC	-	-	TRBV6-1	TRBJ2-7
CSVEQGVLRTEAFF	TGCAGCGTTGAACAGGGGGTTCTGCGAACTGAAGCTTTCTTT	TRBD1	-	TRBV29-1	TRBJ1-1
CASSRTDRAAAYEQYF	TGTGCCAGCAGCCGAACCGACAGGGCCGCAGCCTACGAGCAGTACTTC	TRBD1	few	TRBV9	TRBJ2-7
CASSLFSAGGYTF	TGTGCCAGCAGCTTATTTTCTGCAGGCGGCTACACCTTC	-	-	TRBV7-9	TRBJ1-2
CASSVNRLNTEAFF	TGTGCCAGCAGTGTGAACAGACTGAACACTGAAGCTTTCTTT	-	-	TRBV6-1	TRBJ1-1
CASSQDRNTEAFF	TGTGCCAGCAGCCAAGACAGGAACACTGAAGCTTTCTTT	-	-	TRBV16	TRBJ1-1
CASSVTGFPYEQYF	TGTGCCAGCAGTGTGACAGGGTTCCCCTACGAGCAGTACTTC	TRBD1	few	TRBV28	TRBJ2-7
CASSLDGGAVGEQFF	TGTGCCAGCAGCTTGGACGGGGGGGCAGTCGGTGAGCAGTTCTTC	TRBD2	-	TRBV11-2	TRBJ2-1
CAISGQGEGSGNTIYF	TGTGCCATCAGTGGACAGGGAGAAGGGTCTGGAAACACCATATATTTT	TRBD1	-	TRBV10-3	TRBJ1-3
CASSLDRVTEAFF	TGTGCCAGCAGCTTAGACAGGGTCACTGAAGCTTTCTTT	-	few	TRBV7-2	TRBJ1-1
CASSLAGQGETPYF	TGCGCCAGCAGCTTGGCGGGACAGGGAGAGACCCCGTACTTC	TRBD1	-	TRBV5-1	TRBJ2-5
CSVVRRSGGAEAFF	TGCAGCGTTGTTCGTAGGTCTGGGGGCGCTGAAGCTTTCTTT	-	few	TRBV29-1	TRBJ1-1
CASMGQGNTGELFF	TGTGCCAGCATGGGACAGGGGAACACCGGGGAGCTGTTTTTT	TRBD1	-	TRBV9	TRBJ2-2
CASSSGTGRLAQYF	TGTGCCAGCAGTTCCGGGACAGGGAGGTTAGCGCAGTACTTC	TRBD1	-	TRBV27	TRBJ2-7
CASSDVKGGSGNTIYF	TGTGCCAGCAGTGATGTTAAGGGAGGCTCTGGAAACACCATATATTTT	-	few	TRBV2	TRBJ1-3
CASSTNRAGETQYF	TGTGCCAGTAGTACCAACAGGGCTGGGGAGACCCAGTACTTC	-	once	TRBV19	TRBJ2-5
CASSQDWAGGLTLNTGELFF	TGTGCCAGCAGCCAAGATTGGGCGGGGGGGCTGACTTTAAACACCGGGGAGCTGTTTTTT	TRBD2	-	TRBV4-2	TRBJ2-2
CASVGSGGPSTDTQYF	TGTGCCAGCGTGGGTAGCGGGGGGCCCTCTACAGATACGCAGTATTTT	TRBD2	-	TRBV9	TRBJ2-3
CASTGRGRDHSYEQYF	TGTGCCAGCACCGGGAGGGGGCGGGACCATTCCTACGAGCAGTACTTC	-	-	TRBV11-3	TRBJ2-7
CASSESFVGGETQYF	TGTGCCAGCAGTGAATCGTTTGTAGGGGGAGAGACCCAGTACTTC	-	-	TRBV2	TRBJ2-5
CAGPSKWTEKNQPQHF	TGTGCCGGACCCAGTAAGTGGACAGAAAAGAATCAGCCCCAGCATTTT	-	-	TRBV7-9	TRBJ1-5
CASSEGQDTEAFF	TGTGCCAGCAGTGAGGGACAGGACACTGAAGCTTTCTTT	TRBD1	-	TRBV2	TRBJ1-1
CASSQDLPPLHF	TGCGCCAGCAGCCAAGATCTTCCCCCCCTCCACTTT	-	-	TRBV4-1	TRBJ1-6
CASSGSGVNTEAFF	TGTGCCAGCAGTGGCTCAGGGGTGAACACTGAAGCTTTCTTT	-	-	TRBV28	TRBJ1-1
CASSPEDWAIPNTEAFF	TGTGCCAGCAGCCCAGAAGATTGGGCGATTCCTAACACTGAAGCTTTCTTT	-	-	TRBV4-2	TRBJ1-1
CASSLDRMNTEAFF	TGTGCCAGCAGCTTGGACAGGATGAACACTGAAGCTTTCTTT	-	-	TRBV5-4	TRBJ1-1
CASSEPPGTEAFF	TGCGCCAGCAGTGAGCCGCCGGGCACTGAAGCTTTCTTT	-	-	TRBV10-2	TRBJ1-1
CATSAGAGGNIQYF	TGTGCCACCTCCGCAGGGGCAGGGGGGAACATTCAGTACTTC	-	-	TRBV15	TRBJ2-4
CASSFPKGASGDPNTGELFF	TGTGCCAGCAGCTTTCCGAAGGGCGCTAGCGGGGACCCTAACACCGGGGAGCTGTTTTTT	TRBD2	-	TRBV7-3	TRBJ2-2
CASSLMGGEKLFF	TGCGCCAGCAGCCTGATGGGAGGGGAAAAACTGTTTTTT	-	-	TRBV5-1	TRBJ1-4
CASSLAGSTDTQYF	TGTGCCAGCAGCCTAGCGGGGAGCACAGATACGCAGTATTTT	TRBD2	once	TRBV9	TRBJ2-3
CASSLSRDRGEKLFF	TGTGCCAGCAGCTTGTCCCGGGACAGGGGTGAAAAACTGTTTTTT	TRBD1	-	TRBV7-9	TRBJ1-4
CASSEARGQVGNTEAFF	TGTGCCAGCAGTGAAGCGCGGGGTCAGGTAGGGAACACTGAAGCTTTCTTT	-	-	TRBV6-1	TRBJ1-1
CASSEAGAGRYEQYF	TGTGCCAGCAGTGAAGCGGGGGCCGGCCGCTACGAGCAGTACTTC	-	-	TRBV6-1	TRBJ2-7
CASSLSGIGNQPQHF	TGTGCCAGCAGCCTCTCGGGGATAGGCAATCAGCCCCAGCATTTT	-	-	TRBV6-5	TRBJ1-5
CASSYGQGRGEQYF	TGTGCCAGCAGTTACGGGCAGGGTAGGGGCGAGCAGTACTTC	-	-	TRBV28	TRBJ2-7
CASSPDRTNYEQYF	TGTGCCAGCTCACCGGACAGGACGAACTACGAGCAGTACTTC	TRBD1	few	TRBV18	TRBJ2-7